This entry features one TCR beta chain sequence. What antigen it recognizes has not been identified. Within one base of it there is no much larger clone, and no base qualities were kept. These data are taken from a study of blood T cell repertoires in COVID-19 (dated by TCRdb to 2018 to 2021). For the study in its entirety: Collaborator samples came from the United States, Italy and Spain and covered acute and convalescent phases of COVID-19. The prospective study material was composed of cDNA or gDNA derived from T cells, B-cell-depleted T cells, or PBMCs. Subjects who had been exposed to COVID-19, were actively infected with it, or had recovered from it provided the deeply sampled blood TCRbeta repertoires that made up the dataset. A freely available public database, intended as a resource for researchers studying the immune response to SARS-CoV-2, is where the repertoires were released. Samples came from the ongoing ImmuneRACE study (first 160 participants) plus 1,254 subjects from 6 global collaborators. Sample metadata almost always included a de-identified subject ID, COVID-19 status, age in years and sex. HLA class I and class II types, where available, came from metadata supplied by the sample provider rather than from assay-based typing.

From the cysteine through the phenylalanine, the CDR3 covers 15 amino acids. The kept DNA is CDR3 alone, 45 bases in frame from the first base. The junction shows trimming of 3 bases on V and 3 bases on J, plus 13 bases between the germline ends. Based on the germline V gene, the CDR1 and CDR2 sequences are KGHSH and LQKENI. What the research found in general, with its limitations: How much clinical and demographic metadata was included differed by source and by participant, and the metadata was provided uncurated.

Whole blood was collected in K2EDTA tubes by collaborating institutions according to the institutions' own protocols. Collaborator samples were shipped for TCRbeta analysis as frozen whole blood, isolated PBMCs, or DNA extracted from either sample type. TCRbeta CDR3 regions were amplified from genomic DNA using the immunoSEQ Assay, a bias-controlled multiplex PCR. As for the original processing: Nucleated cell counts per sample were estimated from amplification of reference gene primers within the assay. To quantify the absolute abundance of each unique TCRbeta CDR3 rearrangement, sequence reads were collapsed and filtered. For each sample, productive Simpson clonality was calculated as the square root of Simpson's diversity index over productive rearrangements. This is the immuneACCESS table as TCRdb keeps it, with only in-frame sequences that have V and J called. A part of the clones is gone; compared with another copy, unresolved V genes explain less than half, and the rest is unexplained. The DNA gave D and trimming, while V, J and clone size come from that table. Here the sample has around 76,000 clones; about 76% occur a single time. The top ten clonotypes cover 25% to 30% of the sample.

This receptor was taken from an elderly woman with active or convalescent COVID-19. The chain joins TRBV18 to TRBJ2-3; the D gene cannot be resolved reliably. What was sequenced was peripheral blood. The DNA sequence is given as TGTGCCAGCTCACCCGACCTAGTTACTACAGATACGCAGTATTTT. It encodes CASSPDLVTTDTQYF.